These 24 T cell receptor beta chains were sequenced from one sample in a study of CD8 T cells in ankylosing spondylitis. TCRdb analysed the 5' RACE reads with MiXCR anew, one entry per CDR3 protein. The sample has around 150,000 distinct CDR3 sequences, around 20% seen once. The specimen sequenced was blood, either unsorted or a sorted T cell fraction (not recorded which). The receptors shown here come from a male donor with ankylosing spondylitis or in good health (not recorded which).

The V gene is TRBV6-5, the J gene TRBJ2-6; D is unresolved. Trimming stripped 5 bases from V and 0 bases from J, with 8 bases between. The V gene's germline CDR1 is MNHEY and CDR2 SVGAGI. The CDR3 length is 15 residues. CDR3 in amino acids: CASSPAHSGANVLTF. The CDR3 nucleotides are TGTGCCAGCAGTCCCGCCCACTCTGGGGCCAACGTCCTGACTTTC.

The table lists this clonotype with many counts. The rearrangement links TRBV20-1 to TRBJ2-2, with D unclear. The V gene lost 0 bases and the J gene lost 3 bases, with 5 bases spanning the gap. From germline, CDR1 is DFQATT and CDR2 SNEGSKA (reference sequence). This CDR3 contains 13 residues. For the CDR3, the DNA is TGCAGTGCTAGAGAGGGCTACACCGGGGAGCTGTTTTTT. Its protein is CSAREGYTGELFF.

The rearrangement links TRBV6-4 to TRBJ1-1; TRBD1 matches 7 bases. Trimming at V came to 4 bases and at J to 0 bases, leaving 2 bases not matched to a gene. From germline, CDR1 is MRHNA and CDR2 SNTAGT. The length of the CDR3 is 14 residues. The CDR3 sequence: CASSVGQMNTEAFF. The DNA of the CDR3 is TGTGCCAGCAGTGTGGGACAGATGAACACTGAAGCTTTCTTT.

The CDR3 sequence is CASSAFAVITDTQYF. The CDR3 nucleotides are TGTGCCAGCAGTGCGTTTGCTGTCATTACAGATACGCAGTATTTT. The V and J genes are TRBV27 and TRBJ2-3; D is unclear. This CDR3 contains 15 residues. Germline lookup yields CDR1 MNHEY and CDR2 SMNVEV (reference sequence). V was cut by 5 bases and J by 3 bases, with 15 bases left in between.

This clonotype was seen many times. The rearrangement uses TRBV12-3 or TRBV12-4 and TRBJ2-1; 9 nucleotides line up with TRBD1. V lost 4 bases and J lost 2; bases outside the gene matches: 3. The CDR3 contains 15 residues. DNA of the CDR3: TGTGCCAGCAGTTGGGGACAGGGAACCTACAATGAGCAGTTCTTC. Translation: CASSWGQGTYNEQFF.

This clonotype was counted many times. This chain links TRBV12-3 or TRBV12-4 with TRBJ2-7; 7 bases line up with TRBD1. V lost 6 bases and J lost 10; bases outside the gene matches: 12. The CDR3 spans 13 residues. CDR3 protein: CASSPGTVLGQYF. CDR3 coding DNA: TGTGCCAGCAGCCCTGGGACAGTCTTAGGACAGTACTTC.

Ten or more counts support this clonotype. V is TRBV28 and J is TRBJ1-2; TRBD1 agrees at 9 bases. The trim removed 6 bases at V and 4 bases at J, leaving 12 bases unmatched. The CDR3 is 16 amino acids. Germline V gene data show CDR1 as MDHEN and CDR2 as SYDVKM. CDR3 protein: CASSYTGGSLSYGYTF. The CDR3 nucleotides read TGTGCCAGCAGCTATACAGGGGGCTCCTTGAGCTATGGCTACACCTTC.

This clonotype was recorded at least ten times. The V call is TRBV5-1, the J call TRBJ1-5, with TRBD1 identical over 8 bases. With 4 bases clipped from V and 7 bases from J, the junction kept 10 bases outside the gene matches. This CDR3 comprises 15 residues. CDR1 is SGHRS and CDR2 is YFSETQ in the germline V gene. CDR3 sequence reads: CASSPGQGTGQPQHF. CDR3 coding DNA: TGCGCCAGCAGCCCAGGACAGGGCACAGGGCAGCCCCAGCATTTT.

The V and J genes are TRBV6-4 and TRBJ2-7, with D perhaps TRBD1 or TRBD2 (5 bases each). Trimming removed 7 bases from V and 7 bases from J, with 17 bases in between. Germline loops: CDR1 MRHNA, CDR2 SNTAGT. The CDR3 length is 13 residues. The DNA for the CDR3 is TGTGCCAGCATCGGGACGGGGAAGGTAGAGCAGTACTTC. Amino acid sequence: CASIGTGKVEQYF.

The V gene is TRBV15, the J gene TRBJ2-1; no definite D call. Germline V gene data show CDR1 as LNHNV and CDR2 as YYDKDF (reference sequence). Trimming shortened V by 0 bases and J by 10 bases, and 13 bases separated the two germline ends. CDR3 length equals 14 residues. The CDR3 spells CATSRDRTKREQFF. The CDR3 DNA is TGTGCCACCAGCAGAGATCGGACCAAACGGGAGCAGTTCTTC.

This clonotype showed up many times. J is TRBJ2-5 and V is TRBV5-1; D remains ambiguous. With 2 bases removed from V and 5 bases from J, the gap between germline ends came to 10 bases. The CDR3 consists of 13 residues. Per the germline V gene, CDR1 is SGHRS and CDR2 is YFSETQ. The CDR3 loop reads CASSLSPYETQYF. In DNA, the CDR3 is TGCGCCAGCAGCTTATCCCCTTATGAGACCCAGTACTTC. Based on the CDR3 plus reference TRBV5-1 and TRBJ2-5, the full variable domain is KAGVTQTPRYLIKTRGQQVTLSCSPISGHRSVSWYQQTPGQGLQFLFEYFSETQRNKGNFPGRFSGRQFSNSRSEMNVSTLELGDSALYLCASSLSPYETQYFGPGTRLLVL.

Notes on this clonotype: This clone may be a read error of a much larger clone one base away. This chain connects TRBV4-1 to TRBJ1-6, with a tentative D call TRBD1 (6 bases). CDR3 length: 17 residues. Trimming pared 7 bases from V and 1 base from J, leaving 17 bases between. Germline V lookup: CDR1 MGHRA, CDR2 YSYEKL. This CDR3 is CASNPGTRGSYNSPLHF. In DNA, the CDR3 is TGCGCCAGCAACCCGGGAACGAGGGGGTCCTATAATTCACCCCTCCACTTT.

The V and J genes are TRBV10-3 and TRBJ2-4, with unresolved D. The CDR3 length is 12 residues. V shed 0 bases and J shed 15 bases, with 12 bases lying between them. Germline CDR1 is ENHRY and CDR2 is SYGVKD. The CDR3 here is CAISESVGFRYF. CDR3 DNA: TGTGCCATCAGTGAGTCCGTGGGGTTCCGGTACTTC.

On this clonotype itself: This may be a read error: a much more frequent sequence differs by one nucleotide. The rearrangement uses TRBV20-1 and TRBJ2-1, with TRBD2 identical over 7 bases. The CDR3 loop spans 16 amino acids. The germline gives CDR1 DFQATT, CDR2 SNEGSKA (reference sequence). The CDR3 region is CCARTPSGNSYNEQFF. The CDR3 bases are TGCTGTGCCAGGACCCCTAGCGGAAACTCCTACAATGAGCAGTTCTTC.

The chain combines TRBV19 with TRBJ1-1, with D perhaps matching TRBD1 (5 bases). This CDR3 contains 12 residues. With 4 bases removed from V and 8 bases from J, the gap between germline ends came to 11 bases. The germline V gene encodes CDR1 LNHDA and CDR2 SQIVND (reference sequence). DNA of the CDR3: TGTGCCAGTAGTACCCGACGGGACGAAGCTTTCTTT. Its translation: CASSTRRDEAFF. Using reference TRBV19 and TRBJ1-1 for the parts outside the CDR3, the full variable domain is DGGITQSPKYLFRKEGQNVTLSCEQNLNHDAMYWYRQDPGQGLRLIYYSQIVNDFQKGDIAEGYSVSREKKESFPLTVTSAQKNPTAFYLCASSTRRDEAFFGQGTRLTVV.

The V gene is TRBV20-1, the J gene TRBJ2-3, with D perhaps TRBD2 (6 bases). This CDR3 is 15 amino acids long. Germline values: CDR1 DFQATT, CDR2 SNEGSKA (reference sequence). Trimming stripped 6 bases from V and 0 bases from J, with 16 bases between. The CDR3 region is CSADGTSPSTDTQYF. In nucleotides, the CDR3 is TGCAGTGCCGACGGGACTTCCCCTAGCACAGATACGCAGTATTTT.

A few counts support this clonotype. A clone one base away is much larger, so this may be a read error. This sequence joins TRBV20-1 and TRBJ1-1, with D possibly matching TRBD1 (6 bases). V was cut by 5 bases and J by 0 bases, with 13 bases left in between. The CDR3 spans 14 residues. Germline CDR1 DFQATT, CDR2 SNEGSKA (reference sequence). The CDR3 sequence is CSAAPRTVNTEAFF. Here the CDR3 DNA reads TGCAGTGCTGCCCCCAGGACAGTGAACACTGAAGCTTTCTTT.

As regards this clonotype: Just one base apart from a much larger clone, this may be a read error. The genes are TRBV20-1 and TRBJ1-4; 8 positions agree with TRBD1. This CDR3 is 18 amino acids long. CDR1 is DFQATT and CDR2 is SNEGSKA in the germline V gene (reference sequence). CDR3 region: CSAKVAWQGAGTNAKLFF. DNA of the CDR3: TGCAGTGCTAAGGTTGCCTGGCAGGGGGCCGGGACTAATGCAAAACTGTTTTTT.

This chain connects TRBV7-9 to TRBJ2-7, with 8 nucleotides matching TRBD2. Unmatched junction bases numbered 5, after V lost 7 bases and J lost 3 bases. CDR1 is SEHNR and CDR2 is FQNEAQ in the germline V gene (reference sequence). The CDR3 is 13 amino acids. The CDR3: CASIKSGSYEQYF. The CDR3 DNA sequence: TGTGCCAGCATCAAAAGCGGGAGCTACGAGCAGTACTTC.

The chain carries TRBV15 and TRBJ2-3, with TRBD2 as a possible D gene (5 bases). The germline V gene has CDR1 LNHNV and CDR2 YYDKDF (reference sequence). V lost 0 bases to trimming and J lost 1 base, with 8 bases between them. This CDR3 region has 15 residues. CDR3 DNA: TGTGCCACCAGCAGAGACCTGAGGGGCACAGATACGCAGTATTTT. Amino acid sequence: CATSRDLRGTDTQYF.

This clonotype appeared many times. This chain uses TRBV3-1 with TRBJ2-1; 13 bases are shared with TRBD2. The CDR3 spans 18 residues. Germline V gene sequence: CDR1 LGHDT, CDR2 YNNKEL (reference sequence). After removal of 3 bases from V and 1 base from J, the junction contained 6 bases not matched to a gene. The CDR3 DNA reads TGTGCCAGCAGCCAGACTAGCGGGAGGTTCCGATCCTACAATGAGCAGTTCTTC. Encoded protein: CASSQTSGRFRSYNEQFF.

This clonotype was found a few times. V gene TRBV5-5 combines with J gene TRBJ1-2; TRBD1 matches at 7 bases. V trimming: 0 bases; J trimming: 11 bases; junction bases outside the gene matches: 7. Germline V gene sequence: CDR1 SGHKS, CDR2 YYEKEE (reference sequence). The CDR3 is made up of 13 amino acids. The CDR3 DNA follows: TGTGCCAGCAGCTTGGTCAGGGGGTCCGGATACACCTTC. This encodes CASSLVRGSGYTF. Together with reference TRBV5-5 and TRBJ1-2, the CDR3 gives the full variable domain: DAGVTQSPTHLIKTRGQQVTLRCSPISGHKSVSWYQQVLGQGPQFIFQYYEKEERGRGNFPDRFSARQFPNYSSELNVNALLLGDSALYLCASSLVRGSGYTFGSGTRLTVV.

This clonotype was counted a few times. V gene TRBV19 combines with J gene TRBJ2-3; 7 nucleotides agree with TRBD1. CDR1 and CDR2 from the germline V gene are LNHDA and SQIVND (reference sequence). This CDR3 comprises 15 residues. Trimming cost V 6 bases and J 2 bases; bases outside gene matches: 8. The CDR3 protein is CASRLRQGVTDTQYF. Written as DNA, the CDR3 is TGTGCCAGTAGGCTTCGACAGGGAGTCACAGATACGCAGTATTTT.

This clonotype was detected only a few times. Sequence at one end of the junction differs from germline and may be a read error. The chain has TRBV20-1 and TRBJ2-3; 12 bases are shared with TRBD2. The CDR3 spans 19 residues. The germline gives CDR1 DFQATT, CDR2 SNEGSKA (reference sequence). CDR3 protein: CCARDLPTSGRISTDTQYF. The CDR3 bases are TGCTGTGCTAGAGATCTTCCGACTAGCGGGAGAATTAGCACAGATACGCAGTATTTT.